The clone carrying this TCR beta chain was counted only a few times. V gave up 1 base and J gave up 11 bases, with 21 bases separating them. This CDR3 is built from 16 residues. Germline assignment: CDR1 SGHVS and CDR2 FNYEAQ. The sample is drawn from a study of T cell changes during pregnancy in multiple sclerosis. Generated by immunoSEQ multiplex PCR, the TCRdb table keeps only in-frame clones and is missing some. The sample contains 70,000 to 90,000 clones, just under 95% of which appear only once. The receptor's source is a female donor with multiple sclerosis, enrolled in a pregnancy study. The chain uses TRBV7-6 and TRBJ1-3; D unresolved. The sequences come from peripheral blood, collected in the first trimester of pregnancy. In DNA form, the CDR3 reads TGTGCCAGCAGCTTAGGAACCATGACGAGCAGCGGCGCCATATATTTT. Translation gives CASSLGTMTSSGAIYF.